This T cell receptor beta chain was documented in a study of shared clonotypes between healthy human individuals. The germline gives CDR1 KGHSH, CDR2 LQKENI. With 0 bases removed from V and 5 bases from J, the gap between germline ends came to 7 bases. CDR3 length equals 14 residues. This clone was seen once. Its antigen is not known. Under the authors' procedure: As immunoSEQ supplied junction-only sequences (without quality scores), filtering differed. Clones were sequenced by immunoSEQ multiplex PCR, and TCRdb holds only the in-frame ones, with some missing. V and J calls and clone size follow that table, whereas D and trimming were derived from the DNA. The sample records roughly 680,000 clones, around 70% being singletons. General study findings and limits: Generation probabilities of non-shared clonotypes were lower (relative to those shared by all four donors).

Source material: memory CD4+ T cells sorted from blood. Specified subset: CD45RA-negative fraction. The clonotype originates from a woman in her twenties or thirties in good health. The V call is TRBV18, the J call TRBJ2-2; D call uncertain. The CDR3: CASSPPSQTGELFF. In nucleotides, the CDR3 is TGTGCCAGCTCACCACCAAGCCAGACCGGGGAGCTGTTTTTT.